The 22 T cell receptor beta chains listed next were all sequenced from one sample in a study of response to subunit inactivated influenza vaccine. TCRdb fed the RT-PCR reads into MiXCR, producing one record per CDR3 protein. The sample records more than 200,000 distinct CDR3 sequences, about 12% being singletons. The sample was non-naive T cells sorted from PBMCs, taken less than 15 days before vaccination. All receptors come from a man aged 45-60 years who received an inactivated influenza vaccine.

This clonotype was seen just once. The chain joins TRBV6-1 to TRBJ1-1, with D maybe TRBD1 (5 bases). The CDR3 totals 13 residues. Germline V gene data show CDR1 as MNHNS and CDR2 as SASEGT. V was pared by 6 bases and J by 4 bases, with 12 bases between. The CDR3 reads CASRRGIGTEAFF. The CDR3 nucleotides read TGTGCCAGCAGACGGGGGATCGGCACTGAAGCTTTCTTT.

This clonotype was recorded at least ten times. The chain has TRBV7-2 and TRBJ1-1; weak D call: TRBD1 (5 bases). The CDR3 contains 15 residues. CDR1 and CDR2 from the germline V gene are SGHTA and FQGNSA. The V end was cut by 6 bases, the J end by 1 base, with 15 bases between. The CDR3 DNA sequence: TGTGCCAGCAGGGAAGGCCCCCAGGGGAACACTGAAGCTTTCTTT. Its translation: CASREGPQGNTEAFF. The variable domain in full, with the rest retrieved from reference TRBV7-2 and TRBJ1-1, is GAGVSQSPSNKVTEKGKDVELRCDPISGHTALYWYRQSLGQGLEFLIYFQGNSAPDKSGLPSDRFSAERTGGSVSTLTIQRTQQEDSAVYLCASREGPQGNTEAFFGQGTRLTVV.

The chain couples TRBV20-1 to TRBJ2-7; TRBD2 matches at 7 bases. After removal of 3 bases from V and 3 bases from J, the junction contained 2 bases not matched to a gene. This CDR3 comprises 12 residues. From germline, CDR1 is DFQATT and CDR2 SNEGSKA (reference sequence). DNA for the CDR3: TGCAGTGCTAGTCCGGGGGGCTACGAGCAGTACTTC. Its protein is CSASPGGYEQYF.

V and J are TRBV7-8 and TRBJ2-1; no definite D call. The CDR3 has 11 residues. CDR1 and CDR2 (germline): SGHVS, FQNEAQ. The V end was cut by 4 bases, the J end by 8 bases, with 6 bases between. The CDR3: CASSSRYEQFF. The CDR3 DNA sequence: TGTGCCAGCAGCTCCCGGTATGAGCAGTTCTTC.

This clonotype came up many times. V usage is TRBV7-2 and J usage is TRBJ1-1, with D unclear. V was pared by 0 bases and J by 1 base, with 6 bases between. Germline V gives CDR1 SGHTA, CDR2 FQGNSA. CDR3 length: 14 residues. The CDR3 region has the DNA TGTGCCAGCAGCTTAGCGGTAACGAACACTGAAGCTTTCTTT. It codes for CASSLAVTNTEAFF.

The V and J genes are TRBV2 and TRBJ2-7; 14 bases are a match to TRBD2. The CDR3 totals 17 residues. The junction had 11 bases not matched to a gene; V was cut back by 6 bases and J by 4 bases. Germline V gene lookup returns CDR1 SNHLY and CDR2 FYNNEI. The CDR3 here is CASRSGLAGGSQYEQYF. The DNA for the CDR3 is TGTGCCAGCAGATCCGGACTAGCGGGGGGTTCCCAGTACGAGCAGTACTTC.

V and J are TRBV29-1 and TRBJ2-5; D may match TRBD1 or TRBD2 (5 bases each). Germline lookup yields CDR1 SQVTM and CDR2 ANQGSEA. The germline V and J ends were trimmed by 5 bases and 3 bases, with 16 bases remaining between them. This CDR3 has 14 amino acids. The CDR3 loop is CSVRRDLLEETQYF. The CDR3 coding sequence is TGCAGCGTTCGTAGGGACCTACTAGAAGAGACCCAGTACTTC.

This clonotype was detected many times. The CDR3 spells CATSDFVGTGFTGELFF. In nucleotides, the CDR3 is TGTGCCACCAGTGATTTTGTGGGGACAGGGTTCACCGGGGAGCTGTTTTTT. The chain joins TRBV24-1 to TRBJ2-2; 9 bases are a match to TRBD1. J gave up 4 bases and V 1 base, and 6 bases lay outside the gene matches. This CDR3 has 17 amino acids. CDR1 is KGHDR and CDR2 is SFDVKD in the germline V gene.

This clonotype has more than one count but fewer than ten. The chain uses TRBV18 and TRBJ1-1; D is unclear. The CDR3 sequence is 16 residues long. Trimming left V 0 bases short and J 3 bases short, with 14 bases between. Germline CDR1 KGHSH, CDR2 LQKENI. CDR3 amino acids: CASSPPGLGADTEAFF. DNA for the CDR3: TGTGCCAGCTCACCACCGGGGTTGGGAGCGGACACTGAAGCTTTCTTT.

This clonotype came up many times. The V call is TRBV14, the J call TRBJ1-6; no firm D call. The CDR3 extends over 14 amino acids. The germline V gene encodes CDR1 SGHDN and CDR2 FVKESK. Trimming removed 0 bases at V and 10 bases at J, with 10 bases between. The CDR3 DNA is TGTGCCAGCAGCCAAGAGATCAGACTCTCACCCCTCCACTTT. This translates into CASSQEIRLSPLHF.

This clonotype was counted between two and nine times. CDR3 region: CASSQPGLAGGGEQFF. Here the CDR3 DNA reads TGTGCCAGCAGCCAACCCGGACTAGCGGGAGGTGGTGAGCAGTTCTTC. The chain employs TRBV4-2 and TRBJ2-1, with 14 nucleotides matching TRBD2. After removal of 2 bases from V and 9 bases from J, the junction contained 6 bases not matched to a gene. Germline-derived CDR1 and CDR2 are LGHNA and YNFKEQ. This CDR3 is built from 16 residues.

This clonotype was seen at least ten times. V gene TRBV9 combines with J gene TRBJ1-2; maybe TRBD1 (5 bases). The germline gives CDR1 SGDLS, CDR2 YYNGEE. The CDR3 runs 13 residues. V was clipped by 4 bases and J by 8 bases, with 15 bases between them. The CDR3 region has the DNA TGTGCCAGCAGCCCGGGGGGGAGATCCGGCTACACCTTC. Its translation: CASSPGGRSGYTF.

The rearrangement links TRBV7-2 to TRBJ1-5; D perhaps matches TRBD1 (5 bases). CDR3 length equals 13 residues. Germline V gives CDR1 SGHTA, CDR2 FQGNSA. Trimming removed 4 bases at V and 3 bases at J, with 7 bases between. CDR3 region: CASSSGPNQPQHF. In DNA form, the CDR3 reads TGTGCCAGCAGCTCGGGGCCCAATCAGCCCCAGCATTTT.

This clonotype was recorded many times. The CDR3: CSVEDRVRGSTDTQYF. The CDR3 DNA follows: TGCAGCGTTGAAGATCGTGTAAGGGGCAGCACAGATACGCAGTATTTT. V and J are TRBV29-1 and TRBJ2-3; tentative D call: TRBD1 (5 bases). Per the germline V gene, CDR1 is SQVTM and CDR2 is ANQGSEA. This CDR3 is built from 16 residues. V was pared by 0 bases and J by 0 bases, with 13 bases between.

A few counts support this clonotype. The chain joins TRBV5-5 to TRBJ2-1; 7 nucleotides align to TRBD2. Germline V gives CDR1 SGHKS, CDR2 YYEKEE (reference sequence). V trimming: 4 bases; J trimming: 0 bases; junction bases outside the gene matches: 7. The CDR3 has 16 residues. The CDR3 DNA sequence: TGTGCCAGCAGCAAGGGACTATCGAGCTCCTACAATGAGCAGTTCTTC. Protein sequence: CASSKGLSSSYNEQFF.

The chain carries TRBV29-1 and TRBJ1-1; D call uncertain. CDR1 and CDR2 from the germline V gene are SQVTM and ANQGSEA. V lost 7 bases, J lost 1 base, and 4 bases lay in between. The CDR3 covers 10 residues. The CDR3 region is CSGQNTEAFF. The CDR3 nucleotides are TGCAGCGGGCAGAACACTGAAGCTTTCTTT.

This clonotype occurred a few times. The chain has TRBV9 and TRBJ1-5; 9 bases map to TRBD1. V shed 2 bases, J shed 0 bases, and the junction held 3 bases outside the gene matches. CDR3 length equals 16 residues. Germline CDR1 is SGDLS and CDR2 is YYNGEE. CDR3 amino acids: CASSVGTGYSNQPQHF. CDR3 nucleotide sequence: TGTGCCAGCAGCGTCGGGACAGGGTATAGCAATCAGCCCCAGCATTTT.

This clonotype has a count of ten or more. The rearrangement joins TRBV4-3 to TRBJ1-4, with 8 bases identical to TRBD1. V shed 3 bases and J 2 bases; nucleotides not matched to a gene: 8. The CDR3 is 17 amino acids. Germline CDR1 reads LGHNA; CDR2 reads YSLEER. CDR3 protein: CASSHPKDRATNEKLFF. The CDR3, as DNA: TGCGCCAGCAGCCATCCTAAGGACAGGGCCACTAATGAAAAACTGTTTTTT.

This clonotype showed up many times. The chain employs TRBV5-6 and TRBJ2-1; D remains ambiguous. Germline loops: CDR1 SGHDT, CDR2 YYEEEE. Trimming shortened V by 2 bases and J by 6 bases, and 12 bases separated the two germline ends. This CDR3 is 14 amino acids long. CDR3 DNA sequence: TGTGCCAGCAGCTTAGTCCGGAATTCCAATGAGCAGTTCTTC. This translates into CASSLVRNSNEQFF.

The genes are TRBV24-1 and TRBJ1-5; D is unclear. Per the germline V gene, CDR1 is KGHDR and CDR2 is SFDVKD. With 3 bases removed from V and 4 bases from J, the gap between germline ends came to 15 bases. The CDR3 has 16 amino acids. The chain's CDR3 is CATSDPTRGLNQPQHF. For the CDR3, the DNA is TGTGCCACCAGTGATCCCACCCGGGGTCTGAATCAGCCCCAGCATTTT.

In this sample, this clonotype turned up many times. This chain connects TRBV7-6 to TRBJ2-3; 12 bases are a match to TRBD2. V shed 4 bases, J shed 8 bases, and the junction held 13 bases outside the gene matches. The germline CDR1 and CDR2 sequences are SGHVS and FNYEAQ. The CDR3 runs to 17 residues. The CDR3, as DNA: TGTGCCAGCAGCTCTTGGACTAGCGGGAACCAGGGGGTTACGCAGTATTTT. It codes for CASSSWTSGNQGVTQYF.

This sequence joins TRBV10-3 and TRBJ2-5; 7 positions agree with TRBD1. Losses at the gene ends were 2 bases for V and 7 bases for J; bases not matched to a gene: 4. This CDR3 is built from 13 residues. The V gene's germline CDR1 is ENHRY and CDR2 SYGVKD. The CDR3 here is CAISETGETTQYF. CDR3 in DNA: TGTGCCATCAGTGAGACAGGGGAAACGACCCAGTACTTC.